This T cell receptor beta chain originates from a study of PD-L1 blockade in urothelial cancer. Across the study: At some point between 2013 and 2015 therapy began: atezolizumab 1,200 mg intravenously every 3 weeks. Counts from blood samples showed a median of roughly 130,000 T cells.

Sequencing was performed with immunoSEQ multiplex PCR; in TCRdb, only in-frame clones are kept and a portion is missing. The sample shows around 70,000 clones, roughly 84% of them seen only once. The sample's time point: pretreatment peripheral blood. The CDR3 is made up of 16 amino acids. Per germline, CDR1 LGHNA and CDR2 YSLEER. V lost 0 bases, J lost 5 bases, and 5 bases stayed unmatched. This rearrangement joins TRBV4-3 to TRBJ2-3, with TRBD2 identical over 10 bases. The receptor was derived from a woman between 70 and 85 years old with urothelial cancer. The specimen comprised PBMCs, sampled around atezolizumab (anti-PD-L1) treatment. The CDR3 sequence: CASSQEERGGLDTQYF. The CDR3 DNA is TGCGCCAGCAGCCAAGAAGAGCGGGGGGGCTTAGATACGCAGTATTTT.